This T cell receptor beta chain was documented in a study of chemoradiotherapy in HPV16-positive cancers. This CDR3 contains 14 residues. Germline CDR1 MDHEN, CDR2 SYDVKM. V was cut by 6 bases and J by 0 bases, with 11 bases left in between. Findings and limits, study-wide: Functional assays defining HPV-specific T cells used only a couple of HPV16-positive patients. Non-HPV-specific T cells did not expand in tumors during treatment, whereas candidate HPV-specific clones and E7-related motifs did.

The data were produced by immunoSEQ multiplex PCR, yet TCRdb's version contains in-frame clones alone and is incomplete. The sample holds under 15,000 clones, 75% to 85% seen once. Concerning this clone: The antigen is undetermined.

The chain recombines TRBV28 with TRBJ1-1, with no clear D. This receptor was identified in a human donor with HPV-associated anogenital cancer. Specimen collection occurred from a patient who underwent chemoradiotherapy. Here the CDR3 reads CASRYSQMNTEAFF. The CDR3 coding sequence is TGTGCCAGCAGGTACAGCCAGATGAACACTGAAGCTTTCTTT.